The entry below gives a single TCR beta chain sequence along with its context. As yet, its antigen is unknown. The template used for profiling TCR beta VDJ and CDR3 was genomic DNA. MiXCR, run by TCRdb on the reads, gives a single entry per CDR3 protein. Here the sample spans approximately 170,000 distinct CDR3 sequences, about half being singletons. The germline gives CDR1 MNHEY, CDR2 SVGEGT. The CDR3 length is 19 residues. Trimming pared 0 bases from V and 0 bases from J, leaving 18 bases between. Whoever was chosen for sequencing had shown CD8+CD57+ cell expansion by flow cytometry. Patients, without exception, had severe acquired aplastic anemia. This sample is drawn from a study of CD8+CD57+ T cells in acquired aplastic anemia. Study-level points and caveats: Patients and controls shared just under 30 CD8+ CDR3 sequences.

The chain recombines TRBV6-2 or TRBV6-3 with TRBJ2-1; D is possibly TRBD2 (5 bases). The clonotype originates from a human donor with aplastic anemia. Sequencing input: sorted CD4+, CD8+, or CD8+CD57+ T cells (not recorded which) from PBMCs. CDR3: CASSYSQSRRVFSYNEQFF. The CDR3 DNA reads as TGTGCCAGCAGTTACTCCCAGTCCCGGCGGGTGTTCTCCTACAATGAGCAGTTCTTC.